The next 26 T cell receptor beta chains were all read from a single sample in a study of blood T cell repertoires in COVID-19. Assay used: immunoSEQ multiplex PCR; TCRdb lists only in-frame clones, some missing. The data contain 70,000 to 80,000 clones, about 80% of them seen just once; the ten biggest clones take up about 12%. Material: peripheral blood. These receptors were taken from a human donor in a cohort sampled during active COVID-19.

The chain couples TRBV5-1 to TRBJ2-6; D possibly corresponds to TRBD2 (5 bases). The CDR3 extends over 17 amino acids. V was clipped by 4 bases and J by 0 bases, with 14 bases between them. CDR1 SGHRS and CDR2 YFSETQ come from the germline V gene. CDR3 loop: CASSPPRGASGANVLTF. In DNA form, the CDR3 reads TGCGCCAGCAGCCCCCCTCGGGGTGCCTCTGGGGCCAACGTCCTGACTTTC.

The V and J genes are TRBV5-4 and TRBJ1-2, with 7 bases fitting TRBD1. CDR3 length equals 16 residues. CDR1 is SGHNT, CDR2 YYREEE, per germline (reference sequence). Losses at the gene ends were 3 bases for V and 8 bases for J; bases not matched to a gene: 16. Here the CDR3 reads CASSSLTLDRAKGYTF. As DNA, the CDR3 is TGTGCCAGCAGCTCCTTAACCTTAGACAGGGCCAAGGGCTACACCTTC. Full variable domain (outside the CDR3, taken from reference TRBV5-4 and TRBJ1-2): ETGVTQSPTHLIKTRGQQVTLRCSSQSGHNTVSWYQQALGQGPQFIFQYYREEENGRGNFPPRFSGLQFPNYSSELNVNALELDDSALYLCASSSLTLDRAKGYTFGSGTRLTVV.

The genes are TRBV19 and TRBJ1-5; D remains unclear. With 5 bases removed from V and 0 bases from J, the gap between germline ends came to 14 bases. CDR3 length: 16 amino acids. Per germline, CDR1 LNHDA and CDR2 SQIVND (reference sequence). The CDR3 sequence is CASSLYSGRSNQPQHF. CDR3 coding DNA: TGTGCCAGTAGTTTGTACAGCGGACGTAGCAATCAGCCCCAGCATTTT.

V usage is TRBV2 and J usage is TRBJ1-1; the match to TRBD1 covers 9 bases. This CDR3 is built from 15 residues. After removal of 6 bases from V and 4 bases from J, the junction contained 9 bases not matched to a gene. CDR1 is SNHLY, CDR2 FYNNEI, per germline. Here the CDR3 reads CASRREGQGLTEAFF. Written as DNA, the CDR3 is TGTGCCAGCAGGAGGGAGGGACAGGGACTCACTGAAGCTTTCTTT. Full variable domain (remainder filled in from reference TRBV2 and TRBJ1-1): EPEVTQTPSHQVTQMGQEVILRCVPISNHLYFYWYRQILGQKVEFLVSFYNNEISEKSEIFDDQFSVERPDGSNFTLKIRSTKLEDSAMYFCASRREGQGLTEAFFGQGTRLTVV.

Only a few counts were recorded for this clone. V is TRBV19 and J is TRBJ1-4; TRBD1 matches 9 bases. Germline trimming cut 6 bases from V and 5 bases from J; bases unmatched to any gene: 7. This CDR3 region has 15 residues. The V gene's germline CDR1 is LNHDA and CDR2 SQIVND (reference sequence). The CDR3 reads CASRPGGTGNEKLFF. The CDR3 DNA reads TGTGCCAGTAGACCGGGGGGGACAGGGAATGAAAAACTGTTTTTT.

This clone was picked up one time. The chain employs TRBV5-1 and TRBJ2-7; perhaps TRBD1 as D (5 bases). Germline assignment: CDR1 SGHRS and CDR2 YFSETQ. V was clipped by 3 bases and J by 1 base, with 11 bases between them. This CDR3 comprises 14 residues. The CDR3, as DNA: TGCGCCAGCAGCTCGGCAGGGTCATCCTACGAGCAGTACTTC. Protein product: CASSSAGSSYEQYF.

The chain's CDR3 is CASKRLAGFGGELFF. The CDR3 DNA reads as TGTGCCAGCAAAAGACTAGCGGGATTTGGCGGGGAGCTGTTTTTT. This chain links TRBV2 with TRBJ2-2, with 11 bases matching TRBD2. Germline CDR1 is SNHLY and CDR2 is FYNNEI. The ends lost 7 bases at V and 7 bases at J; junction bases unmatched: 8. The CDR3 runs to 15 residues.

The rearrangement links TRBV7-6 to TRBJ2-7; D gene uncertain. Germline V gene sequence: CDR1 SGHVS, CDR2 FNYEAQ. V shed 2 bases and J shed 4 bases, with 15 bases lying between them. This CDR3 has 15 residues. In DNA, the CDR3 is TGTGCCAGCAGCTTACGCGGCGGTTCATCTTACGAGCAGTACTTC. Translated, it gives CASSLRGGSSYEQYF.

J is TRBJ2-1 and V is TRBV29-1; 7 nucleotides match TRBD1. The V gene's germline CDR1 is SQVTM and CDR2 ANQGSEA. CDR3 length equals 11 residues. V shed 7 bases, J shed 4 bases, and the junction held 1 base outside the gene matches. CDR3 sequence reads: CSGGQYNEQFF. CDR3 nucleotide sequence: TGCAGCGGGGGACAGTACAATGAGCAGTTCTTC.

The chain uses TRBV5-1 and TRBJ2-3; TRBD2 matches at 10 bases. V was clipped by 4 bases and J by 5 bases; unmatched bases: 4. This CDR3 has 14 residues. Germline CDR1 is SGHRS and CDR2 is YFSETQ. The CDR3: CASSPWTSGDTQYF. The CDR3, as DNA: TGCGCCAGCAGCCCGTGGACTAGCGGAGATACGCAGTATTTT.

The chain is built from TRBV19 and TRBJ2-2; no reliable D call. The CDR3 runs 13 residues. Germline CDR1 and CDR2: LNHDA and SQIVND (reference sequence). V was clipped by 4 bases and J by 6 bases, with 9 bases between them. DNA of the CDR3: TGTGCCAGTAGTACCGAGAGCTCCGGGGAGCTGTTTTTT. This codes for CASSTESSGELFF.

This clone appeared a few times. In DNA, the CDR3 is TGTGCCAGCAGTTTGCGGGTTGGGTATGGCTACACCTTC. Residues: CASSLRVGYGYTF. V usage is TRBV12-3 or TRBV12-4 and J usage is TRBJ1-2; D gene ambiguous. The CDR3 covers 13 residues. Between the trimmed V and J ends, which lost 3 bases and 5 bases, there was a span of 10 bases.

This chain links TRBV11-3 with TRBJ2-3, with 10 positions matching TRBD2. Germline V gene data show CDR1 as SGHNT and CDR2 as YENEEA. The CDR3 runs 16 residues. Trimming removed 5 bases from V and 0 bases from J; junction bases left unmatched: 5. The CDR3 DNA follows: TGTGCCAGCAGCGCCGGACTAGCGGAAAGCACAGATACGCAGTATTTT. Its protein is CASSAGLAESTDTQYF.

The chain joins TRBV23-1 to TRBJ2-7, with D possibly TRBD1 on 6 matching bases. TRBV23-1 is identified as an open reading frame with a role that is uncertain. Trimming shortened V by 1 base and J by 6 bases, and 13 bases separated the two germline ends. This CDR3 contains 14 residues. As DNA, the CDR3 is TGCGCCAGCAGTCAATGGGAACAGGGTTGCGAGCAGTACGTC. Amino acid sequence: CASSQWEQGCEQYV.

The chain combines TRBV18 with TRBJ1-2; 8 bases align to TRBD1. Trimming at V came to 4 bases and at J to 6 bases, leaving 4 bases not matched to a gene. The CDR3 length is 13 residues. The V gene's germline CDR1 is KGHSH and CDR2 LQKENI. The CDR3 region is CASSQGQEDGYTF. CDR3 nucleotides: TGTGCCAGCTCACAGGGACAGGAGGATGGCTACACCTTC.

The chain is built from TRBV5-6 and TRBJ2-1, with D perhaps matching TRBD2 (6 bases). The length of the CDR3 is 14 residues. Trimming took 7 bases from V and 6 from J, leaving 17 bases between them. Germline CDR1 reads SGHDT; CDR2 reads YYEEEE. The CDR3 DNA is TGTGCCAGCGGGGCGGGGTGGGGAAGCAATGAGCAGTTCTTC. It codes for CASGAGWGSNEQFF.

The rearrangement links TRBV12-3 or TRBV12-4 to TRBJ1-2, with a tentative D call TRBD1 (5 bases). CDR3 length: 13 amino acids. V lost 6 bases to trimming and J lost 8 bases, with 16 bases between them. The CDR3 protein is CASSPTGALGYTF. The CDR3 coding sequence is TGTGCCAGCAGCCCCACAGGCGCTCTAGGCTACACCTTC.

J is TRBJ2-3 and V is TRBV19; D is possibly TRBD2 (5 bases). This CDR3 region has 14 residues. The germline V gene encodes CDR1 LNHDA and CDR2 SQIVND (reference sequence). V was trimmed by 4 bases and J by 2 bases, leaving 10 bases between them. The CDR3 nucleotides read TGTGCCAGTAGTACCGCGGGCTTCACAGATACGCAGTATTTT. It yields the protein CASSTAGFTDTQYF.

By proportion, this clone is medium-sized (0.01 to 0.1%). The rearrangement joins TRBV19 to TRBJ1-2, with 7 bases matching TRBD1. The germline gives CDR1 LNHDA, CDR2 SQIVND (reference sequence). V trimming: 4 bases; J trimming: 3 bases; junction bases outside the gene matches: 5. The length of the CDR3 is 14 residues. The CDR3 DNA follows: TGTGCCAGTAGTAGAGGACAGGTAGACTATGGCTACACCTTC. Translating it yields CASSRGQVDYGYTF.

The V gene is TRBV9, the J gene TRBJ2-3; TRBD2 agrees at 12 bases. Per germline, CDR1 SGDLS and CDR2 YYNGEE. The CDR3 consists of 15 residues. V lost 6 bases, J lost 2 bases, and 4 bases stayed unmatched. The CDR3 region has the DNA TGTGCCAGCAACAGACTAGCGGGGGCCACAGATACGCAGTATTTT. Its translation is CASNRLAGATDTQYF. Variable domain in full (rest from reference TRBV9 and TRBJ2-3): DSGVTQTPKHLITATGQRVTLRCSPRSGDLSVYWYQQSLDQGLQFLIQYYNGEERAKGNILERFSAQQFPDLHSELNLSSLELGDSALYFCASNRLAGATDTQYFGPGTRLTVL.

The chain recombines TRBV7-9 with TRBJ2-3; TRBD2 agrees at 16 bases. Germline assignment: CDR1 SEHNR and CDR2 FQNEAQ (reference sequence). J was trimmed by 4 bases and V by 4 bases; bases with no gene match: 8. The CDR3 covers 18 residues. The CDR3 region has the DNA TGTGCCAGCAGCTCAACGACGGGACTAGCGGGAGGGGCAGATACGCAGTATTTT. Translating it yields CASSSTTGLAGGADTQYF.

V usage is TRBV7-2 and J usage is TRBJ2-7; D not certain. Germline loops: CDR1 SGHTA, CDR2 FQGNSA. The CDR3 is 13 amino acids. V was pared by 5 bases and J by 4 bases, with 12 bases between. The DNA of the CDR3 is TGTGCCAGCAGCAAGAGGATTCTTTACGAGCAGTACTTC. Translating gives CASSKRILYEQYF.

The chain joins TRBV9 to TRBJ2-2, with 7 nucleotides matching TRBD2. The CDR3 consists of 15 residues. The V gene end was trimmed by 3 bases and the J gene end by 0 bases; junction bases not matched to a gene: 2. Germline V gene data show CDR1 as SGDLS and CDR2 as YYNGEE. The CDR3 region has the DNA TGTGCCAGCAGCGCGGGACTATCGAACACCGGGGAGCTGTTTTTT. It encodes CASSAGLSNTGELFF. Full variable domain (remainder filled in from reference TRBV9 and TRBJ2-2): DSGVTQTPKHLITATGQRVTLRCSPRSGDLSVYWYQQSLDQGLQFLIQYYNGEERAKGNILERFSAQQFPDLHSELNLSSLELGDSALYFCASSAGLSNTGELFFGEGSRLTVL.

This clone was counted between two and nine times. The chain carries TRBV7-9 and TRBJ2-1, with D possibly TRBD2 on 5 matching bases. This CDR3 contains 15 residues. The V gene's germline CDR1 is SEHNR and CDR2 FQNEAQ (reference sequence). The V end was cut by 6 bases, the J end by 3 bases, with 15 bases between. The CDR3 protein is CASRTDLALYNEQFF. The CDR3, as DNA: TGTGCCAGCAGGACGGACTTGGCCCTCTACAATGAGCAGTTCTTC.

V usage is TRBV10-3 and J usage is TRBJ1-2; no clear D gene. The V end lost 0 bases, the J end lost 3 bases, and 11 bases lay between the germline ends. The CDR3 length is 15 residues. Germline CDR1 reads ENHRY; CDR2 reads SYGVKD. In nucleotides, the CDR3 is TGTGCCATCAGTGAGTCGGCCGCGAGGGACTATGGCTACACCTTC. Encoded protein: CAISESAARDYGYTF.

V and J are TRBV1 and TRBJ2-1; the table's D call, TRBD2, has no DNA check behind it. TRBV1 is designated a pseudogene. The CDR3 contains 18 residues. The chain's CDR3 is CTSSQPRLVFSRYNEQFF. The CDR3 nucleotides are TGCACCAGCAGCCAACCTAGACTAGTTTTCTCCCGGTACAATGAGCAGTTCTTC.